One and the same sample provided the 30 T cell receptor beta chains below, sequenced in a study of blood T cell repertoires in COVID-19. Profiling relied on immunoSEQ multiplex PCR, and the TCRdb table lists in-frame clones only, not all of them. The data hold about 98,000 clones, with approximately 88% observed a single time. The material sequenced was peripheral blood. The receptor set was obtained from a human donor in a cohort sampled during active COVID-19.

This clone was seen a single time. The J gene is TRBJ2-5, the V gene TRBV5-1; 8 bases fit TRBD1. V lost 0 bases to trimming and J lost 1 base; unmatched junction nucleotides: 5. The CDR3 covers 16 residues. CDR1 SGHRS and CDR2 YFSETQ come from the germline V gene. The CDR3 sequence is CASSLDGQGLQETQYF. In DNA form, the CDR3 reads TGCGCCAGCAGCTTGGACGGACAGGGACTCCAAGAGACCCAGTACTTC.

The chain couples TRBV11-2 to TRBJ2-1; a possible D gene is TRBD2 (6 bases). CDR3 size: 15 residues. V was pared by 5 bases and J by 1 base, with 12 bases between. The germline V gene has CDR1 SGHAT and CDR2 FQNNGV. CDR3 nucleotide sequence: TGTGCCAGCAGCCTGGGCGGGGTTTCCTACAATGAGCAGTTCTTC. Protein: CASSLGGVSYNEQFF.

The chain joins TRBV12-3 or TRBV12-4 to TRBJ1-1; unclear D gene. CDR3 length: 12 amino acids. Trimming took off 5 bases at V and 0 bases at J, with 4 bases between the two ends. CDR3 sequence: CASSRLNTEAFF. CDR3 coding DNA: TGTGCCAGCAGTCGTCTGAACACTGAAGCTTTCTTT.

V usage is TRBV6-2 or TRBV6-3 and J usage is TRBJ2-2, with 14 nucleotides matching TRBD2. Germline V CDR1 and CDR2: MNHEY, SVGEGT. Germline trimming cut 5 bases from V and 4 bases from J; bases unmatched to any gene: 9. This CDR3 has 18 amino acids. The CDR3 sequence is CASSPYPTSGGATGELFF. In nucleotides, the CDR3 is TGTGCCAGCAGTCCCTACCCGACTAGCGGGGGGGCCACCGGGGAGCTGTTTTTT.

CDR3 coding DNA: TGTGCCAGCAGTTCCCAAGGAGGTCAGCCCCAGCATTTT. It encodes CASSSQGGQPQHF. The chain is built from TRBV12-3 or TRBV12-4 and TRBJ1-5; D is unresolved. CDR3 length: 13 residues. V shed 4 bases and J shed 6 bases, with 10 bases lying between them.

The chain combines TRBV6-5 with TRBJ2-7, with 7 bases aligning to TRBD1. This CDR3 contains 15 residues. The germline V gene has CDR1 MNHEY and CDR2 SVGAGI. The J segment lost 2 bases and the V segment lost 6 bases, leaving 10 bases of the junction unmatched. CDR3 in amino acids: CASSPTGLIPYEQYF. The CDR3 DNA follows: TGTGCCAGCAGCCCGACAGGGCTAATCCCCTACGAGCAGTACTTC.

The V call is TRBV9, the J call TRBJ1-2; D unclear. The CDR3 is made up of 14 amino acids. Germline V gene sequence: CDR1 SGDLS, CDR2 YYNGEE. V lost 0 bases and J 7 bases, leaving 13 bases between the germline ends. This CDR3 is CASSVDRGLSGYTF. The CDR3 nucleotides read TGTGCCAGCAGCGTAGATCGGGGATTGAGTGGCTACACCTTC. Combining the CDR3 with reference TRBV9 and TRBJ1-2 gives the whole variable domain DSGVTQTPKHLITATGQRVTLRCSPRSGDLSVYWYQQSLDQGLQFLIQYYNGEERAKGNILERFSAQQFPDLHSELNLSSLELGDSALYFCASSVDRGLSGYTFGSGTRLTVV.

The V call is TRBV6-5, the J call TRBJ2-7; D perhaps matches TRBD1 (6 bases). V gave up 6 bases and J gave up 4 bases, with 16 bases separating them. The germline gives CDR1 MNHEY, CDR2 SVGAGI. The CDR3 extends over 14 amino acids. Written as DNA, the CDR3 is TGTGCCAGCAGCGAGGGGGACCTTCCGTACGAGCAGTACTTC. This codes for CASSEGDLPYEQYF.

This sequence joins TRBV6-5 and TRBJ2-2; 7 bases are shared with TRBD2. Looked up from germline, CDR1 is MNHEY and CDR2 is SVGAGI. J lost 5 bases, V lost 5 bases, and 5 bases had no gene match. The CDR3 consists of 14 residues. CDR3 bases: TGTGCCAGCAGTCGGGACGGGAGGACCGGGGAGCTGTTTTTT. Amino acids: CASSRDGRTGELFF.

The V and J genes are TRBV11-3 and TRBJ2-3; a possible D gene is TRBD1 (6 bases). The germline CDR1 and CDR2 sequences are SGHNT and YENEEA. The ends were cut back, 6 bases at V and 3 bases at J, with 16 bases in the middle. The length of the CDR3 is 15 residues. CDR3 protein: CASRMGHHATDTQYF. Written as DNA, the CDR3 is TGTGCCAGCAGAATGGGACACCACGCAACAGATACGCAGTATTTT.

Concerning this clone itself: A junction boundary mismatches the germline segment, possibly from a read error. The rearrangement joins TRBV7-3 to TRBJ1-2, with 8 positions matching TRBD1. This CDR3 spans 15 amino acids. CDR1 SGHTA and CDR2 FQGTGA come from the germline V gene. The CDR3 protein is CAGSSAGTGSWGYTF. CDR3 DNA: TGTGCCGGCAGCTCGGCCGGGACAGGTAGCTGGGGCTACACCTTC.

The V call is TRBV7-9, the J call TRBJ1-3; D gene unclear. The germline V gene encodes CDR1 SEHNR and CDR2 FQNEAQ (reference sequence). The CDR3 is made up of 15 amino acids. Trimming cost V 1 base and J 0 bases, with 7 bases left between them. The CDR3 sequence: CASSLGQISGNTIYF. As DNA, the CDR3 is TGTGCCAGCAGCTTAGGACAAATCTCTGGAAACACCATATATTTT. Combining the CDR3 with reference TRBV7-9 and TRBJ1-3 gives the whole variable domain DTGVSQNPRHKITKRGQNVTFRCDPISEHNRLYWYRQTLGQGPEFLTYFQNEAQLEKSRLLSDRFSAERPKGSFSTLEIQRTEQGDSAMYLCASSLGQISGNTIYFGEGSWLTVV.

V is TRBV2 and J is TRBJ2-2; maybe TRBD2 (6 bases). The CDR3 runs 13 residues. Deletions cut 7 bases from V and 8 bases from J, with 14 bases between. Germline CDR1 is SNHLY and CDR2 is FYNNEI. CDR3 DNA: TGTGCCAGCACCCAAGGAGGGTCGGGGGAGCTGTTTTTT. This translates into CASTQGGSGELFF.

J is TRBJ2-7 and V is TRBV5-1; tentatively, D is TRBD2 (6 bases). The V end lost 4 bases, the J end lost 0 bases, and 20 bases lay between the germline ends. The germline V gene has CDR1 SGHRS and CDR2 YFSETQ. CDR3 size: 17 residues. Here the CDR3 DNA reads TGCGCCAGCAGCCAGACTGGGTACGGGAGCGGCTCCTACGAGCAGTACTTC. Residues: CASSQTGYGSGSYEQYF.

The chain links TRBV11-3 to TRBJ2-7; the match to TRBD1 covers 7 bases. CDR3 length: 15 residues. Germline V CDR1 and CDR2: SGHNT, YENEEA. J lost 1 base, V lost 5 bases, and 8 bases had no gene match. CDR3 coding DNA: TGTGCCAGCAGCACAATTGGGACAGAGTCCTACGAGCAGTACTTC. It is translated as CASSTIGTESYEQYF. The full variable domain, completed using reference TRBV11-3 and TRBJ2-7, is EAGVVQSPRYKIIEKKQPVAFWCNPISGHNTLYWYLQNLGQGPELLIRYENEEAVDDSQLPKDRFSAERLKGVDSTLKIQPAELGDSAVYLCASSTIGTESYEQYFGPGTRLTVT.

The V and J genes are TRBV5-1 and TRBJ1-1, with D unresolved. CDR1 is SGHRS, CDR2 YFSETQ, per germline. The CDR3 consists of 13 residues. Trimming removed 3 bases at V and 7 bases at J, with 13 bases between. The CDR3 here is CASSSGRRFEAFF. The CDR3 coding sequence is TGCGCCAGCAGCTCTGGGCGTCGATTTGAAGCTTTCTTT.

The chain uses TRBV5-1 and TRBJ2-1; 12 bases match TRBD2. The CDR3 is 17 amino acids. Germline V gene data show CDR1 as SGHRS and CDR2 as YFSETQ. V lost 0 bases, J lost 4 bases, and 5 bases stayed unmatched. Here the CDR3 reads CASSLADTSGGYNEQFF. CDR3 in DNA: TGCGCCAGCAGCTTGGCCGATACTAGCGGGGGGTACAATGAGCAGTTCTTC.

The V gene is TRBV7-9, the J gene TRBJ1-1, with 7 bases fitting TRBD1. J gave up 5 bases and V 5 bases, and 11 bases lay outside the gene matches. The CDR3 sequence is 15 residues long. Germline V gives CDR1 SEHNR, CDR2 FQNEAQ (reference sequence). The DNA for the CDR3 is TGTGCCAGCAGCCTCCGTAAGACAGGGAGGACTGAAGCTTTCTTT. Translation gives CASSLRKTGRTEAFF.

A few counts support this clone. The genes are TRBV6-5 and TRBJ1-6; a possible D gene is TRBD1 (5 bases). Trimming removed 2 bases from V and 0 bases from J, with 8 bases in between. The CDR3 is made up of 16 amino acids. The germline CDR1 and CDR2 sequences are MNHEY and SVGAGI. DNA of the CDR3: TGTGCCAGCAGTTACAGGGGCAGCTCCTATAATTCACCCCTCCACTTT. Its protein is CASSYRGSSYNSPLHF.

The chain has TRBV6-2 or TRBV6-3 and TRBJ1-6, with D hard to call. The CDR3 extends over 14 amino acids. Trimming cost V 6 bases and J 5 bases, with 11 bases left between them. The germline CDR1 and CDR2 sequences are MNHEY and SVGEGT. Here the CDR3 reads CASSSGRHNSPLHF. CDR3 nucleotides: TGTGCCAGCAGCTCCGGGAGGCATAATTCACCCCTCCACTTT.

The V call is TRBV20-1, the J call TRBJ2-7, with D tentatively TRBD1 (5 bases). Germline V gene data show CDR1 as DFQATT and CDR2 as SNEGSKA (reference sequence). The CDR3 spans 15 residues. V dropped 3 bases and J dropped 0 bases, with 15 bases sitting between them. CDR3: CSASGAAPRSYEQYF. The CDR3 DNA follows: TGCAGTGCTAGTGGGGCTGCCCCTCGCTCCTACGAGCAGTACTTC.

The rearrangement uses TRBV6-2 or TRBV6-3 and TRBJ2-7, with 8 bases that match TRBD1. V gave up 5 bases and J gave up 4 bases; unmatched junction bases: 7. Germline CDR1 MNHEY, CDR2 SVGEGT. The CDR3 is 14 residues long. The chain's CDR3 is CASSTYRGRYEQYF. For the CDR3, the DNA is TGTGCCAGCAGTACTTACAGGGGGAGGTACGAGCAGTACTTC.

The V gene is TRBV7-2, the J gene TRBJ2-7, with 9 bases that match TRBD1. The CDR3 is 14 amino acids. The V gene end was trimmed by 5 bases and the J gene end by 3 bases; junction bases not matched to a gene: 5. The V gene's germline CDR1 is SGHTA and CDR2 FQGNSA. The CDR3 reads CASSLRQGGYEQYF. DNA of the CDR3: TGTGCCAGCAGCCTACGACAGGGGGGCTACGAGCAGTACTTC. Using reference TRBV7-2 and TRBJ2-7 for the parts outside the CDR3, the full variable domain is GAGVSQSPSNKVTEKGKDVELRCDPISGHTALYWYRQSLGQGLEFLIYFQGNSAPDKSGLPSDRFSAERTGGSVSTLTIQRTQQEDSAVYLCASSLRQGGYEQYFGPGTRLTVT.

The chain has TRBV5-4 and TRBJ1-6; TRBD1 agrees at 8 bases. The CDR3 length is 16 residues. The V gene end was trimmed by 0 bases and the J gene end by 4 bases; junction bases not matched to a gene: 3. CDR1 and CDR2 (germline): SGHNT, YYREEE (reference sequence). The CDR3, as DNA: TGTGCCAGCAGCTTGGACAGGGGGAGGTATAATTCACCCCTCCACTTT. Translated, it gives CASSLDRGRYNSPLHF.

The chain recombines TRBV6-5 with TRBJ2-1; 8 nucleotides match TRBD1. The CDR3 is 14 amino acids. Germline V gene data show CDR1 as MNHEY and CDR2 as SVGAGI. V dropped 5 bases and J dropped 5; count of bases not matched to a gene: 5. The CDR3 reads CASSIETGDNEQFF. The CDR3 DNA sequence: TGTGCCAGCAGTATAGAGACAGGGGACAATGAGCAGTTCTTC.

This clone was seen only a few times. The chain combines TRBV28 with TRBJ2-7, with 7 bases lining up with TRBD1. Trimming cost V 2 bases and J 2 bases; bases outside gene matches: 6. Germline CDR1 MDHEN, CDR2 SYDVKM. The CDR3 spans 15 residues. Written as DNA, the CDR3 is TGTGCCAGCAGTTTAAGTGGACAGGTAACCTACGAGCAGTACTTC. Translating gives CASSLSGQVTYEQYF.

This chain connects TRBV23-1 to TRBJ2-3; 11 bases match TRBD2. TRBV23-1 is an ORF for which the function is uncertain. This CDR3 has 17 residues. The J segment lost 2 bases and the V segment lost 5 bases, leaving 9 bases of the junction unmatched. The CDR3 nucleotides read TGCGCCAGCAGTAAAGAACTTAGCGGGGGGGCCACAGATACGCAGTATTTT. This gives the protein CASSKELSGGATDTQYF.

V is TRBV5-5 and J is TRBJ1-2; D not resolved. The V gene's germline CDR1 is SGHKS and CDR2 YYEKEE (reference sequence). Trimming stripped 4 bases from V and 7 bases from J, with 17 bases between. The CDR3 sequence is 14 residues long. The CDR3 DNA reads TGTGCCAGCAGCAACCGGGATTCAGCGGGTGGCTACACCTTC. As protein: CASSNRDSAGGYTF. The variable domain in full, completed from reference TRBV5-5 and TRBJ1-2, reads DAGVTQSPTHLIKTRGQQVTLRCSPISGHKSVSWYQQVLGQGPQFIFQYYEKEERGRGNFPDRFSARQFPNYSSELNVNALLLGDSALYLCASSNRDSAGGYTFGSGTRLTVV.

The chain couples TRBV7-2 to TRBJ2-3; 12 bases line up with TRBD2. The germline CDR1 and CDR2 sequences are SGHTA and FQGNSA. V lost 5 bases, J lost 2 bases, and 2 bases stayed unmatched. The CDR3 is 15 amino acids. CDR3 DNA sequence: TGTGCCAGCAGCCGGACTAGCGGGGACACAGATACGCAGTATTTT. It yields the protein CASSRTSGDTDTQYF. The full variable domain, with the rest looked up from reference TRBV7-2 and TRBJ2-3, is GAGVSQSPSNKVTEKGKDVELRCDPISGHTALYWYRQSLGQGLEFLIYFQGNSAPDKSGLPSDRFSAERTGGSVSTLTIQRTQQEDSAVYLCASSRTSGDTDTQYFGPGTRLTVL.

This sequence joins TRBV6-2 or TRBV6-3 and TRBJ2-5; weak D call: TRBD2 (5 bases). Germline V gene sequence: CDR1 MNHEY, CDR2 SVGEGT. V dropped 2 bases and J dropped 3 bases, with 10 bases sitting between them. The CDR3 extends over 14 amino acids. CDR3 nucleotide sequence: TGTGCCAGCAGTTACCTGACTATGAAAGAGACCCAGTACTTC. Protein: CASSYLTMKETQYF.